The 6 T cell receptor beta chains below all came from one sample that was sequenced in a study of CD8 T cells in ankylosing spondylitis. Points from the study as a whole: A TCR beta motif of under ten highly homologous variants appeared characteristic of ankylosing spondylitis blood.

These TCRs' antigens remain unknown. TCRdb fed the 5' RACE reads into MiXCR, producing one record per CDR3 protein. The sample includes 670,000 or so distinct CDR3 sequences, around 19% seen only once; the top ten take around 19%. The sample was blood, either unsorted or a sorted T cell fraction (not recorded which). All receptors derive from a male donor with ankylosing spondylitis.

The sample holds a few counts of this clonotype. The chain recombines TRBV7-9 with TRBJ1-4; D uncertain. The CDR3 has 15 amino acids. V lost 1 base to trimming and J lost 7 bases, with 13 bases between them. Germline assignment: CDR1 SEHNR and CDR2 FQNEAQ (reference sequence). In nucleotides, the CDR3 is TGTGCCAGCAGCTTAGTACTGGGAGGGAGTGAAAAACTGTTTTTT. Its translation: CASSLVLGGSEKLFF.

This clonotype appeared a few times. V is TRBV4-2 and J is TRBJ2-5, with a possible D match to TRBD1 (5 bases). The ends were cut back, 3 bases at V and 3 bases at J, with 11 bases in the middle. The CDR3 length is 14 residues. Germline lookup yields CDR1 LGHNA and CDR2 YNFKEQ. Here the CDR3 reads CASSQTQGEETQYF. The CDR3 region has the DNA TGTGCCAGCAGCCAGACACAAGGGGAAGAGACCCAGTACTTC.

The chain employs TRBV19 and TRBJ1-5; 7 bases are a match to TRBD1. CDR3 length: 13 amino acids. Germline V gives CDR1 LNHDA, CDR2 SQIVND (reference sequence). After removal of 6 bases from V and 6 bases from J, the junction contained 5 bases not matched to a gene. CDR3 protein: CASRGTVVQPQHF. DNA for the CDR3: TGTGCCAGTAGGGGGACAGTGGTTCAGCCCCAGCATTTT.

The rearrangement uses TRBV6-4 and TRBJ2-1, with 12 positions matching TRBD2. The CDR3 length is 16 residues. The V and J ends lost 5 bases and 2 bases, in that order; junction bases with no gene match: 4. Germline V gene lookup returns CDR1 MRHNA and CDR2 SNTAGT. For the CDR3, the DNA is TGTGCCAGCAGTCAAACTAGCGGGAGGCCCTACAATGAGCAGTTCTTC. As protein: CASSQTSGRPYNEQFF.

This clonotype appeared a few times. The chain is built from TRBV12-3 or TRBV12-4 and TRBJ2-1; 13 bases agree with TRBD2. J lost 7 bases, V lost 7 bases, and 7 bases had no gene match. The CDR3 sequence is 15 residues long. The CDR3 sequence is CASILGLAGVNEQFF. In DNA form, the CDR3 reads TGTGCCAGCATCCTAGGACTAGCGGGAGTGAATGAGCAGTTCTTC.

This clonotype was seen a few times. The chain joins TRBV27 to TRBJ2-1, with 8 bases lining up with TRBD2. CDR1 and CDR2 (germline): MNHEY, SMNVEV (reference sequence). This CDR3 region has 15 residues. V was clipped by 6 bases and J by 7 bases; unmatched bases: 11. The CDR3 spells CASRLTSGGRNEQFF. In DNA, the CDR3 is TGTGCCAGCAGACTAACTAGCGGAGGCCGGAATGAGCAGTTCTTC.